This T cell receptor beta chain stems from a study of blood T cells in healthy people across ages (dated by TCRdb to between 2015 and 2017). For the wider study: In model experiments, template switching captured roughly one uniquely barcoded TCR beta cDNA molecule for every two T cells. Using deep sequencing normalized with unique cDNA molecular identifiers, the study measured how TCR beta repertoire diversity changes with age. For two donors (one aged 18 to 29 and one aged 80 or older), the study analyzed two additional independent replicas of 1 million unique cDNA reads from the same blood draw. The donors were divided into four age groups: young (average approximately 16 years), middle-aged (over 35), aged (under 70) and long-lived (around 87). Broader findings and caveats from the paper: Compared with the aged group, the long-lived group had more naive CD4+ T cells, fewer expanded clones and increased TCR diversity, a pattern suggesting age selection. Observed TCR beta diversity per million T cells fell roughly linearly with age, and a significant reduction was already apparent by age around 40. Estimates of total diversity from one million sequenced T cells were regarded as lower bounds and underestimates. Bulk unsorted PBMC profiling prevented conclusive comparison of naive and antigen-experienced compartments. There was a strong correlation between observed TCR beta diversity and the percentage of naive T cells measured by flow cytometry. Because the CMV infection status of the donors was unknown, age-related changes in expanded clonotypes may potentially have been confounded.

The library was prepared using 5' RACE. The listed sequencing device is Illumina HiSeq 2500. A second about 6 to 11 cycle PCR used a sample-barcoded 5' primer and a J-beta primer mix. Each TCR beta cDNA molecule received a unique molecular identifier from a template-switch 5' adaptor carrying 12 random nucleotides. At least 3 million CDR3-containing paired-end reads were obtained from each sample. First-strand cDNA was synthesized from all RNA with the Mint cDNA synthesis kit, primed by a TRBC-specific oligonucleotide. Following uracil-DNA glycosylase treatment, all cDNA underwent a first 18-cycle PCR with the universal primers M1SS and BC2_uni_R. The original methods were these. For normalization, 1 million high-quality reads, each with a distinct molecular identifier, were randomly selected from each sample. Instead of being binned into consensus sequences, reads with shared molecular identifiers were discarded. CDR3 identification, clonotype clustering and error correction used MiTCR with a Q25 quality threshold and the strictest error-elimination algorithm. A nonparametric unseen species model with Euler transformation was used to estimate a lower bound on total TCR beta diversity. In-frame beta chains were kept once TCRdb had trimmed the public reads at Q25 with fastp and called clones with MiXCR. Every entry covers one CDR3 protein and lists the most common genes and DNA from its rows. None of the V and J calls come from the authors' own analysis; TCRdb made them. This sample is represented by some 800,000 distinct CDR3 sequences; more than 20% of them were singletons. Under 4.5% of the sample is held by the ten biggest clonotypes.

CDR1 MNHEY and CDR2 SMNVEV are derived from the germline V gene (reference sequence). The CDR3 runs 14 residues from the cysteine to the phenylalanine. Just the 42-base CDR3 DNA is kept, in frame starting at base 1. The donors were roughly 39 Caucasian individuals from Russia, aged roughly 6 to 95 years, who were systemically healthy. Around 9.8 milliliters of peripheral blood were collected from each donor into EDTA-treated Vacutainer tubes. Ficoll-Paque density-gradient centrifugation was used to isolate PBMCs, with at least 6 million per sample. Trizol reagent was used to extract total RNA from PBMCs, with at least 6 micrograms per sample. Naive CD45RAhigh/CD27high T cell percentages were measured by flow cytometry on a PBMC aliquot from every donor. This clonotype was observed a few times. The clone's antigen remains unknown. No quality values exist for individual bases; no much larger clone is one base distant.

Another study also made use of these data, one on T cells of mothers and their children. The second study, in turn, reports: Donors were nine systemically healthy Caucasian individuals: three mothers and their six children. cDNA synthesis used all of the extracted RNA, with approximately 1.4 ug of RNA in each 15 ul reaction. Sample barcodes and 2-4 random nucleotides were added via the M1S primer in the second PCR. More than 9 million TCR beta CDR3 reads were obtained from each mother, and some 3.3 million reads were obtained from each child. TCR recombination output is similarly shaped by thymic selection in related and unrelated pairs, with a minor effect exerted by inherited differences. Related mother-child pairs always showed normalized repertoire overlap that was slightly higher than in unrelated mother-child pairs, though the difference was never significant. Persistent microchimeric T cell clones were not detected, at a sensitivity of 95 to 100 clones per million clonotypes. To look for features that set related mother-child pairs apart from unrelated individuals, the researchers ran deep NGS to compare the TCR beta repertoires of mothers and children. Mothers averaged about 37 +/- 4 years of age and children averaged around 10 +/- 4 years. After adapter ligation with NEBNext reagents, the libraries were sequenced on Illumina HiSeq 2000 with 100+100 nt paired-end reads. Mother and child libraries were prepared a month apart and sequenced in separate runs to prevent cross-contamination. For each donor, between about 450,000 and 2,300,000 distinct TCR beta clonotypes were identified. Naive TCR beta clonotypes were estimated from low-frequency clonotypes matched to each donor's FACS-determined naive share, without sorting.

The sample consisted of blood. The receptor was isolated from a boy aged 5-17 years in good health. In this chain, TRBV27 is recombined with TRBJ2-5, with the D gene tentatively TRBD1 or TRBD2, based on 5 matching bases in each. Near its end, the DNA agrees better with TRBJ2-7, so the J call may be wrong. The CDR3 is CASSLVGTGDEQYF. In nucleotides, the sequence is TGTGCCAGCAGTTTAGTGGGGACCGGGGACGAGCAGTACTTC.